The next 10 T cell receptor beta chains were all read from a single sample in a study of cytomegalovirus exposure and HLA in healthy donors. The PCR was carried out with 60 Vbeta primers and 13 Jbeta primers. Here immunoSEQ multiplex PCR was the method, and the copy in TCRdb shows in-frame clones only, minus some. The sample consists of some 130,000 clones, around 80% of them appearing once. Input material: PBMCs. The receptors were sampled from a middle-aged man in good health and CMV-seropositive.

The gene calls are TRBV9 and TRBJ2-1; D is perhaps TRBD2 (5 bases). In germline, CDR1 is SGDLS, CDR2 YYNGEE. Trimming pared 7 bases from V and 3 bases from J, leaving 17 bases between. CDR3 length equals 15 residues. The CDR3 loop reads CASLPSVAFYNEQFF. In nucleotides, the CDR3 is TGTGCCAGCCTACCCTCCGTAGCGTTCTACAATGAGCAGTTCTTC.

The chain joins TRBV9 to TRBJ2-7, with 10 bases that match TRBD2. The CDR3 runs 15 residues. The ends lost 4 bases at V and 2 bases at J; junction bases unmatched: 6. Germline lookup yields CDR1 SGDLS and CDR2 YYNGEE. CDR3 bases: TGTGCCAGCAGCCCGAGGACTAGCGGCCCCTACGAGCAGTACTTC. This translates into CASSPRTSGPYEQYF.

The chain is built from TRBV6-5 and TRBJ2-1, with D possibly matching TRBD2 (6 bases). Germline V CDR1 and CDR2: MNHEY, SVGAGI. V was trimmed by 5 bases and J by 1 base, leaving 9 bases between them. The CDR3 runs to 14 residues. The CDR3 sequence is CASSTSGSYNEQFF. The CDR3 region has the DNA TGTGCCAGCAGTACAAGCGGGTCCTACAATGAGCAGTTCTTC.

The chain combines TRBV18 with TRBJ1-1, with a possible D match to TRBD1 (5 bases). The ends were cut back, 3 bases at V and 4 bases at J, with 15 bases in the middle. CDR1 is KGHSH, CDR2 LQKENI, per germline. CDR3 length: 15 amino acids. CDR3 bases: TGTGCCAGCTCACCCTTGACAGAGTTGGGCACTGAAGCTTTCTTT. This translates into CASSPLTELGTEAFF.

This clone turned up a few times. V gene TRBV4-1 combines with J gene TRBJ2-7; unclear D gene. The CDR3 consists of 14 residues. CDR1 is MGHRA and CDR2 is YSYEKL in the germline V gene. V lost 1 base to trimming and J lost 7 bases, with 14 bases between them. The CDR3 coding sequence is TGCGCCAGCAGCCAAGGGCTGCTACGCAGGGAGCAGTACTTC. The encoded protein is CASSQGLLRREQYF.

The rearrangement links TRBV25-1 to TRBJ1-2, with 8 bases identical to TRBD1. After removal of 1 base from V and 8 bases from J, the junction contained 9 bases not matched to a gene. CDR1 and CDR2 from the germline V gene are MGHDK and SYGVNS. This CDR3 region has 15 residues. The CDR3 nucleotides are TGTGCCAGCAGTGAATCATTACAGGGGGTAGGGGGCTACACCTTC. Protein product: CASSESLQGVGGYTF.

This clone occurred once. The CDR3 region is CASRAPGTGGFQPQHF. Written as DNA, the CDR3 is TGTGCCAGCAGGGCGCCGGGGACAGGTGGGTTTCAGCCCCAGCATTTT. V and J are TRBV28 and TRBJ1-5, with 8 bases aligning to TRBD1. The germline CDR1 and CDR2 sequences are MDHEN and SYDVKM. V trimming: 6 bases; J trimming: 6 bases; junction bases outside the gene matches: 13. The CDR3 spans 16 residues.

The chain is built from TRBV5-8 and TRBJ1-1; 7 bases align to TRBD1. Trimming cost V 6 bases and J 1 base; bases outside gene matches: 3. Germline V CDR1 and CDR2: SGHTS, YDEGEE. The CDR3 extends over 13 amino acids. CDR3 in DNA: TGTGCCAGCAACAGGGGCCAGAACACTGAAGCTTTCTTT. It codes for CASNRGQNTEAFF.

The genes are TRBV5-5 and TRBJ2-5; 9 positions match TRBD1. Germline V gives CDR1 SGHKS, CDR2 YYEKEE (reference sequence). CDR3 size: 15 residues. The J segment lost 5 bases and the V segment lost 4 bases, leaving 9 bases of the junction unmatched. CDR3 bases: TGTGCCAGCAGCACGACCACAGGGGGCGACGAGACCCAGTACTTC. Its protein product is CASSTTTGGDETQYF. Drawing the rest from reference TRBV5-5 and TRBJ2-5, the complete variable domain is DAGVTQSPTHLIKTRGQQVTLRCSPISGHKSVSWYQQVLGQGPQFIFQYYEKEERGRGNFPDRFSARQFPNYSSELNVNALLLGDSALYLCASSTTTGGDETQYFGPGTRLLVL.

The V and J genes are TRBV19 and TRBJ2-5; TRBD2 matches 9 bases. CDR1 and CDR2 (germline): LNHDA, SQIVND (reference sequence). Losses at the gene ends were 5 bases for V and 5 bases for J; bases not matched to a gene: 6. The CDR3 length is 14 residues. Here the CDR3 reads CASSLESGRETQYF. CDR3 coding DNA: TGTGCCAGTAGTCTGGAGAGCGGGAGGGAGACCCAGTACTTC. The full variable domain, its missing parts supplied by reference TRBV19 and TRBJ2-5, is DGGITQSPKYLFRKEGQNVTLSCEQNLNHDAMYWYRQDPGQGLRLIYYSQIVNDFQKGDIAEGYSVSREKKESFPLTVTSAQKNPTAFYLCASSLESGRETQYFGPGTRLLVL.